The next 20 T cell receptor beta chains were all read from a single sample in a study of blood T cell repertoires in COVID-19. TCRdb's copy holds only in-frame clones and misses some; the assay was immunoSEQ multiplex PCR. The sample records 250,000 to 300,000 clones, about 86% being singletons. Material for sequencing was PBMCs or T cells enriched from blood (not recorded which). The source is a man aged 25 to 40 with acute COVID-19.

This chain joins TRBV2 and TRBJ1-1, with D unresolved. CDR1 and CDR2 from the germline V gene are SNHLY and FYNNEI. This CDR3 comprises 11 residues. V lost 5 bases to trimming and J lost 6 bases, with 7 bases between them. DNA for the CDR3: TGTGCCAGCAGTAGGAGGCCTGAAGCTTTCTTT. It encodes CASSRRPEAFF. The variable domain in full, completed from reference TRBV2 and TRBJ1-1, reads EPEVTQTPSHQVTQMGQEVILRCVPISNHLYFYWYRQILGQKVEFLVSFYNNEISEKSEIFDDQFSVERPDGSNFTLKIRSTKLEDSAMYFCASSRRPEAFFGQGTRLTVV.

This clone occurred once. The rearrangement uses TRBV5-5 and TRBJ2-5; TRBD1 matches 8 bases. The V segment lost 4 bases and the J segment 4 bases; nucleotides outside the gene matches: 3. Germline V gene sequence: CDR1 SGHKS, CDR2 YYEKEE (reference sequence). The CDR3 sequence is 13 residues long. The CDR3 nucleotides are TGTGCCAGCAGCGAGGACAGGGTAGAGACCCAGTACTTC. Protein sequence: CASSEDRVETQYF.

J is TRBJ2-2 and V is TRBV6-5, with no clear D. V lost 10 bases and J lost 0, with 9 bases in between. The CDR3 spans 13 residues. CDR1 is MNHEY and CDR2 is SVGAGI in the germline V gene. DNA for the CDR3: TGTGCCACCCTGCGCTCGAACACCGGGGAGCTGTTTTTT. Amino acids: CATLRSNTGELFF.

The genes are TRBV27 and TRBJ2-2, with 9 bases identical to TRBD2. The CDR3 loop spans 16 amino acids. The germline V gene has CDR1 MNHEY and CDR2 SMNVEV (reference sequence). After removal of 1 base from V and 1 base from J, the junction contained 1 base not matched to a gene. In DNA, the CDR3 is TGTGCCAGCAGTTTATTTAGCGGGAGGAACACCGGGGAGCTGTTTTTT. The encoded protein is CASSLFSGRNTGELFF.

V gene TRBV7-9 combines with J gene TRBJ1-1; 9 positions match TRBD1. This CDR3 has 17 residues. V shed 5 bases, J shed 0 bases, and the junction held 10 bases outside the gene matches. CDR1 is SEHNR, CDR2 FQNEAQ, per germline (reference sequence). The CDR3 loop reads CASSAWKQGALNTEAFF. The CDR3 coding sequence is TGTGCCAGCAGCGCTTGGAAACAGGGGGCCCTGAACACTGAAGCTTTCTTT.

The genes are TRBV9 and TRBJ1-4; D uncertain. Germline CDR1 SGDLS, CDR2 YYNGEE. The CDR3 covers 15 residues. V was shortened by 4 bases and J by 0 bases, with 10 bases between the two germline ends. In nucleotides, the CDR3 is TGTGCCAGCAGCTTCCGGGGTGCAACTAATGAAAAACTGTTTTTT. This gives the protein CASSFRGATNEKLFF.

This clone was detected only once. V usage is TRBV7-6 and J usage is TRBJ2-2; TRBD2 matches 7 bases. The ends lost 4 bases at V and 1 base at J; junction bases unmatched: 15. CDR1 and CDR2 (germline): SGHVS, FNYEAQ. This CDR3 has 19 residues. This chain's CDR3 is CASSSRSTREAQNTGELFF. For the CDR3, the DNA is TGTGCCAGCAGCTCGCGTAGCACCCGGGAGGCCCAGAACACCGGGGAGCTGTTTTTT.

DNA for the CDR3: TGTGCCAGCAGCCAAGATCGAGTTATGCCTAAAGAATCCTCAGGGGGCACTGAAGCTTTCTTT. Translating gives CASSQDRVMPKESSGGTEAFF. The chain recombines TRBV3-1 (or the pseudogene TRBV3-2) with TRBJ1-1; 7 bases line up with TRBD1. This CDR3 is built from 21 residues. The J segment lost 4 bases and the V segment lost 0 bases, leaving 23 bases of the junction unmatched. The germline V gene has CDR1 LGHDT and CDR2 YNNKEL (reference sequence).

This clone has only a few counts. The chain links TRBV12-3 or TRBV12-4 to TRBJ1-1; D is possibly TRBD1 (6 bases). The CDR3 has 13 amino acids. Trimming removed 7 bases from V and 5 bases from J, with 14 bases in between. The CDR3 DNA is TGTGCCAGCACCCCCCAGGGGATGACTGAAGCTTTCTTT. Its protein is CASTPQGMTEAFF.

Here the CDR3 reads CASSVNVKLVDNYGYTF. As DNA, the CDR3 is TGTGCCAGCAGCGTAAATGTGAAGTTAGTAGATAACTATGGCTACACCTTC. The chain combines TRBV9 with TRBJ1-2; D not certain. The V end lost 1 base, the J end lost 1 base, and 17 bases lay between the germline ends. Germline CDR1 reads SGDLS; CDR2 reads YYNGEE. This CDR3 is 17 amino acids long.

The V and J genes are TRBV4-1 and TRBJ1-5, with 10 bases matching TRBD1. The CDR3 extends over 18 amino acids. J gave up 0 bases and V 2 bases, and 7 bases lay outside the gene matches. Germline loops: CDR1 MGHRA, CDR2 YSYEKL. CDR3 in amino acids: CASSQTGQGGTSNQPQHF. CDR3 coding DNA: TGCGCCAGCAGCCAAACTGGACAGGGGGGAACTAGCAATCAGCCCCAGCATTTT.

The V call is TRBV10-3, the J call TRBJ2-3; D remains unclear. The CDR3 has 19 residues. Trimming left V 0 bases short and J 4 bases short, with 23 bases between. The germline CDR1 and CDR2 sequences are ENHRY and SYGVKD. The CDR3 region has the DNA TGTGCCATCAGTGAGTCGCGCCTTTCAAGTACTGAGTTCGCAGATACGCAGTATTTT. This translates into CAISESRLSSTEFADTQYF.

The rearrangement joins TRBV6-5 to TRBJ1-1; D gene ambiguous. Germline-derived CDR1 and CDR2 are MNHEY and SVGAGI. V lost 10 bases and J lost 4, with 19 bases in between. This CDR3 is 14 amino acids long. The CDR3 protein is CATPPDGSSTEAFF. For the CDR3, the DNA is TGTGCCACTCCCCCCGACGGTAGCTCCACTGAAGCTTTCTTT.

This clone was seen a handful of times. This sample also contains other DNA sequences that code for the same CDR3. Here the CDR3 DNA reads TGCAGCGTCGGGACAGGGGGCACCGGGGAGCTGTTTTTT. Residues: CSVGTGGTGELFF. This chain joins TRBV29-1 and TRBJ2-2, with 11 bases aligning to TRBD1. Germline V gene sequence: CDR1 SQVTM, CDR2 ANQGSEA. The ends lost 6 bases at V and 4 bases at J; junction bases unmatched: 1. This CDR3 spans 13 amino acids.

V is TRBV28 and J is TRBJ1-2; D gene unclear. The germline gives CDR1 MDHEN, CDR2 SYDVKM. The CDR3 is 16 residues long. The V gene lost 3 bases and the J gene lost 4 bases, with 18 bases spanning the gap. The DNA of the CDR3 is TGTGCCAGCAGTTTTAGGTTCGTGGACGGGGTCTATGGCTACACCTTC. Translation: CASSFRFVDGVYGYTF.

This chain joins TRBV4-1 and TRBJ2-6, with D hard to call. The germline gives CDR1 MGHRA, CDR2 YSYEKL. V lost 0 bases and J 1 base, leaving 7 bases between the germline ends. This CDR3 region has 16 residues. CDR3 coding DNA: TGCGCCAGCAGCCAAGAAGAGGCGTCTGGGGCCAACGTCCTGACTTTC. Amino acid sequence: CASSQEEASGANVLTF.

The chain carries TRBV27 and TRBJ1-6, with D possibly matching TRBD1 (6 bases). V shed 6 bases and J shed 0 bases, with 24 bases lying between them. Germline V gene data show CDR1 as MNHEY and CDR2 as SMNVEV (reference sequence). The length of the CDR3 is 20 residues. CDR3 amino acids: CASSLVGAVPYSSYNSPLHF. The CDR3 DNA reads as TGTGCCAGCAGCCTGGTGGGGGCTGTACCGTATAGCTCCTATAATTCACCCCTCCACTTT.

Comments on this clone: At one end, the junction sequence differs from germline, possibly due to a read error. The genes are TRBV6-5 and TRBJ2-7, with TRBD2 matching over 12 bases. CDR3 length: 13 amino acids. Germline values: CDR1 MNHEY, CDR2 SVGAGI. CDR3 sequence: CASAGTSGQSVSF. The CDR3 DNA is TGTGCCAGCGCCGGGACTAGCGGGCAATCAGTCTCTTTC.

The chain uses TRBV3-1 (or the pseudogene TRBV3-2) and TRBJ2-3; 14 positions agree with TRBD2. V shed 4 bases and J 7 bases; nucleotides not matched to a gene: 10. This CDR3 has 17 amino acids. Germline V gene sequence: CDR1 LGHDT, CDR2 YNNKEL (reference sequence). CDR3 loop: CASSLRTGTSGGNTQYF. The CDR3 region has the DNA TGTGCCAGCAGCCTTCGAACCGGGACTAGCGGGGGAAATACGCAGTATTTT.

This sequence joins TRBV15 and TRBJ2-2, with D maybe TRBD2 (5 bases). The germline V gene has CDR1 LNHNV and CDR2 YYDKDF (reference sequence). Trimming stripped 5 bases from V and 5 bases from J, with 12 bases between. This CDR3 comprises 14 residues. CDR3 in DNA: TGTGCCACCAGCGGCCGCGGGTTTACCGGGGAGCTGTTTTTT. Translation gives CATSGRGFTGELFF.